This T cell receptor (beta chain) is drawn from a study of control samples from healthy donors and cancer patients. The CDR3 length is 16 residues. The protocol was immunoSEQ multiplex PCR, while the TCRdb copy is restricted to in-frame clones and leaves out a portion. Of about 150,000 clones listed, approximately 90% are singletons. Sequences were obtained from blood. The TCR was taken from a woman in her 30s in good health. This sequence joins TRBV21-1 and TRBJ2-2; no check of the table's D call, TRBD1, against the DNA was made. TRBV21-1 is listed as a pseudogene. Written as DNA, the CDR3 is TGTGCCAGCAGCCTTCATGGCTCTCTTTCCCCCGGGGAGCTGTTTTTT. Residues: CASSLHGSLSPGELFF.